The entry below describes one T cell receptor (beta chain). What it recognizes is unknown. This same CDR3 is encoded by further DNA sequences in the sample. This table comes from immunoSEQ multiplex PCR, and its TCRdb copy is limited to in-frame clones, with some not included. Of about 69,000 clones in the sample, around nine tenths are singletons; the top ten hold 5.9%. Germline V gene data show CDR1 as SGDLS and CDR2 as YYNGEE. This CDR3 is built from 12 residues. Between the trimmed V and J ends, which lost 0 bases and 6 bases, there was a span of 5 bases. Blood sampling was done at baseline, cycle 4 day 1, and cycle 7 day 1. These data originate in a study of OX40 agonist ivuxolimab in advanced cancers. Overall study results and limits: Partly responding patients at 0.1-3.0 mg/kg showed some of the smallest clonal expansion.

The chain couples TRBV9 to TRBJ2-3; no clear D. The material was CD4+ or CD8+ T cells sorted from blood, obtained in a trial of the OX40 agonist ivuxolimab. This receptor was taken from an adult with an advanced solid tumor such as melanoma, head and neck, liver or kidney cancer. For the CDR3, the DNA is TGTGCCAGCAGCGTAGGGTCGGATACGCAGTATTTT. This encodes CASSVGSDTQYF.